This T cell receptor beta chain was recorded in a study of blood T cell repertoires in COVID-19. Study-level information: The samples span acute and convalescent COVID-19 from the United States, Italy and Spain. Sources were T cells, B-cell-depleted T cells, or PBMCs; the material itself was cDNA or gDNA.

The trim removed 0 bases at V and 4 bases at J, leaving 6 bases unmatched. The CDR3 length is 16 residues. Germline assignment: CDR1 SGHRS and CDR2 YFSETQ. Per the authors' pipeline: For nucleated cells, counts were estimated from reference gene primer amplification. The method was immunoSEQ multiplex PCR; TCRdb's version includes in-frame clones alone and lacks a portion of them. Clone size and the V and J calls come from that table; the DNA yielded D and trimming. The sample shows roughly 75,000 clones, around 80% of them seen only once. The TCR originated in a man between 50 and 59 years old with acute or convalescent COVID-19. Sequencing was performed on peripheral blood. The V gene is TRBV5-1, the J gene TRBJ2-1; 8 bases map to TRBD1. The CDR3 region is CASSLEGQGAYNEQFF. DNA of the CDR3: TGCGCCAGCAGCTTGGAGGGGCAGGGGGCTTACAATGAGCAGTTCTTC.